The clone carrying this TCR beta chain was seen many times. The source of the sample is a study of blood T cell repertoires in COVID-19. The germline CDR1 and CDR2 sequences are MDHEN and SYDVKM. The length of the CDR3 is 15 residues. V lost 3 bases and J 6 bases, leaving 17 bases between the germline ends. Produced via immunoSEQ multiplex PCR; TCRdb's table is partial and in-frame only. The table lists some 100,000 clones, 80% of them singletons. The clonotype was recovered from a woman in her seventies with acute or convalescent COVID-19. Sample: peripheral blood. V usage is TRBV28 and J usage is TRBJ2-5; D uncertain. The CDR3 is CASSFEAIVGKTQYF. In DNA, the CDR3 is TGTGCCAGCAGTTTTGAGGCAATCGTCGGAAAGACCCAGTACTTC.